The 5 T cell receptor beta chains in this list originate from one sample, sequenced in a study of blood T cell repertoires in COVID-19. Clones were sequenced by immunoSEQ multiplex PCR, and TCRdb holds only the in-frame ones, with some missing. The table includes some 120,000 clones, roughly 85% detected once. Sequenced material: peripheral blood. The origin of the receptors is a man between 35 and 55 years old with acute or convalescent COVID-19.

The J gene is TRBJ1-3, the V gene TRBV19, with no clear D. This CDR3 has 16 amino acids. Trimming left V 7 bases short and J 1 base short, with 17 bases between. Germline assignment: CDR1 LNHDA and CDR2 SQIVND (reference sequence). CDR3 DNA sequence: TGTGCCAGTATCCCGAACGGGATGGGGTCTGGAAACACCATATATTTT. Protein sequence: CASIPNGMGSGNTIYF.

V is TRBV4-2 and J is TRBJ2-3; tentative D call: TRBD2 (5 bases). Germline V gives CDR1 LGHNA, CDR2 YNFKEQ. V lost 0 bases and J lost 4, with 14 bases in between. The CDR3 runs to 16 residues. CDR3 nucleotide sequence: TGTGCCAGCAGCCAAGATCGTAATAGCGAGTCAGATACGCAGTATTTT. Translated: CASSQDRNSESDTQYF.

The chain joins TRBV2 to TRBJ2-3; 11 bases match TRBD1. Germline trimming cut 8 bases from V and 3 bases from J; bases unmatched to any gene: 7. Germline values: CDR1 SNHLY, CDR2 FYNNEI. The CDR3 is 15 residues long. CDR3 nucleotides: TGTGCCAGCGGAACGGGGGACAGGGGGACAGATACGCAGTATTTT. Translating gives CASGTGDRGTDTQYF.

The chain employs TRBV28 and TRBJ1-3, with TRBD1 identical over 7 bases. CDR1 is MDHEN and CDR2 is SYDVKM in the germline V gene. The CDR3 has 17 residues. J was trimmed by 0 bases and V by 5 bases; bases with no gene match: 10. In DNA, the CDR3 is TGTGCCAGCAGTGCTCATGGGACAGTCTACTCTGGAAACACCATATATTTT. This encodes CASSAHGTVYSGNTIYF. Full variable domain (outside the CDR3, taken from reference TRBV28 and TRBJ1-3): DVKVTQSSRYLVKRTGEKVFLECVQDMDHENMFWYRQDPGLGLRLIYFSYDVKMKEKGDIPEGYSVSREKKERFSLILESASTNQTSMYLCASSAHGTVYSGNTIYFGEGSWLTVV.

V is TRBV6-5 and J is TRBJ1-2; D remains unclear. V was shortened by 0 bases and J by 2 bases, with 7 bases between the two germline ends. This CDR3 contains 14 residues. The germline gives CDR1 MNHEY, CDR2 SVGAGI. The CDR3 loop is CASSYSGGNYGYTF. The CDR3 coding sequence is TGTGCCAGCAGTTACTCTGGCGGAAACTATGGCTACACCTTC.